This T cell receptor beta chain was recorded in a study of T cells in Graves' hyperthyroidism and ophthalmopathy. V gave up 0 bases and J gave up 1 base, with 13 bases separating them. Germline-derived CDR1 and CDR2 are SQVTM and ANQGSEA. The CDR3 spans 17 residues. This clonotype has at least ten counts. From RNA transcripts, TCR beta CDR3 regions were amplified. With the HTBI primer set, the TCR CDR3 went through a first round of RT-PCR. TCRdb called the multiplex PCR reads again in MiXCR, with one record for every CDR3 protein. This sample yields a few hundred thousand distinct CDR3 sequences, of which approximately 15% are seen a single time; about 7% belongs to the top ten. Disease duration under 2 months; hyperthyroidism patients were aged 18 to 65. The study left out patients who had uncontrolled infection, other autoimmune disease, pregnancy or lactation. From more than 9.5 ml of fresh peripheral blood, PBMCs were isolated.

The chain joins TRBV29-1 to TRBJ2-6; D is uncertain. The TCR sequence derives from a woman aged 25 to 39 with Graves' hyperthyroidism. Source material: blood. The CDR3 region is CSVEDRQLPSGANVLTF. CDR3 in DNA: TGCAGCGTTGAAGATCGGCAGCTTCCTTCTGGGGCCAACGTCCTGACTTTC.